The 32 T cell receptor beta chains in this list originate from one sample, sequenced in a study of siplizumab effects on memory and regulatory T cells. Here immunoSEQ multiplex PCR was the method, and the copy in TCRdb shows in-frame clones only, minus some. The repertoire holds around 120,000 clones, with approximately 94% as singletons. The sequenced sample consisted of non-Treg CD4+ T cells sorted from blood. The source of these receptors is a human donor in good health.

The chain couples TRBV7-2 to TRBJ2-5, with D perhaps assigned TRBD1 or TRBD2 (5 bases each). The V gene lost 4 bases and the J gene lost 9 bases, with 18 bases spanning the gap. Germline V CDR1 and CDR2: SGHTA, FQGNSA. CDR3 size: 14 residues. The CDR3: CASSSGPQAVPQYF. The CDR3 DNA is TGTGCCAGCAGCTCGGGACCGCAGGCGGTCCCCCAGTACTTC.

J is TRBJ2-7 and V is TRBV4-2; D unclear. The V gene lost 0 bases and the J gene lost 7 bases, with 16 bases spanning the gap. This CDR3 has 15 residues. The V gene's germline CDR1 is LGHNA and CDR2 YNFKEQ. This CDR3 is CASSQDPQLTREQYF. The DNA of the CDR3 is TGTGCCAGCAGCCAAGACCCACAGCTAACTCGTGAGCAGTACTTC.

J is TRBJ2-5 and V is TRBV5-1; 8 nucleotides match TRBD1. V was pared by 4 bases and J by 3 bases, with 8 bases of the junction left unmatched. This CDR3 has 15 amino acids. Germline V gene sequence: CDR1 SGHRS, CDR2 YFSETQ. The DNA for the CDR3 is TGCGCCAGCAGCCTTGGTGGGACAGGAGAAGAGACCCAGTACTTC. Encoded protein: CASSLGGTGEETQYF.

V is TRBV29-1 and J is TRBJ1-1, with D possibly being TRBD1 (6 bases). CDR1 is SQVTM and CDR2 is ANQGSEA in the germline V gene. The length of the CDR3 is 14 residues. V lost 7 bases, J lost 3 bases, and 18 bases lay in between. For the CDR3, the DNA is TGCAGCGCCGCTAAGGGGGGGGCGCACACTGAAGCTTTCTTT. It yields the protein CSAAKGGAHTEAFF.

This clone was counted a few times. The CDR3 bases are TGTGCCAGCAGCTTGGGCGGGGCGGCCTACGAGCAGTACTTC. Protein product: CASSLGGAAYEQYF. The rearrangement links TRBV7-2 to TRBJ2-7, with D tentatively TRBD2 (6 bases). Trimming removed 3 bases from V and 2 bases from J, with 11 bases in between. Germline-derived CDR1 and CDR2 are SGHTA and FQGNSA. The CDR3 is 14 amino acids.

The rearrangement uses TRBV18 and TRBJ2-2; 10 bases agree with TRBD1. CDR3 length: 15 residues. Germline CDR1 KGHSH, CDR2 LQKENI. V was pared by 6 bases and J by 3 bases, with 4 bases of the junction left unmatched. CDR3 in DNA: TGTGCCAGCTCTCCTGGGACAGGGGACACCGGGGAGCTGTTTTTT. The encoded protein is CASSPGTGDTGELFF.

The DNA for the CDR3 is TGTGCCAGCAGTTCCCGGGCTTCGGCAGGGGATGGCTACACCTTC. Translating it yields CASSSRASAGDGYTF. The chain combines TRBV5-6 with TRBJ1-2; weak D call: TRBD1 (6 bases). CDR3 length: 15 residues. V lost 5 bases and J lost 6, with 20 bases in between. CDR1 is SGHDT and CDR2 is YYEEEE in the germline V gene.

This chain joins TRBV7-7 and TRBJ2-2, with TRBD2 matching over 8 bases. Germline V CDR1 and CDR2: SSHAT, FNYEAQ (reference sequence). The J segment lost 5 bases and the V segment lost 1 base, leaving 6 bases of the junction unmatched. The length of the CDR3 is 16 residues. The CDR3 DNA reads TGTGCCAGCAGCTTAGAAGGTAGCGGGGCTACCGGGGAGCTGTTTTTT. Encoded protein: CASSLEGSGATGELFF.

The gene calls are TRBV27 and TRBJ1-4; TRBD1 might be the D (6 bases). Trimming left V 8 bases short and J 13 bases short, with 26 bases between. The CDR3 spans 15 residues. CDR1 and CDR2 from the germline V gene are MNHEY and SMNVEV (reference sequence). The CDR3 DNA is TGTGCCAGCGGATCCCCTGGACAGCCGTTCGAACGACTGTTTTTT. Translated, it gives CASGSPGQPFERLFF.

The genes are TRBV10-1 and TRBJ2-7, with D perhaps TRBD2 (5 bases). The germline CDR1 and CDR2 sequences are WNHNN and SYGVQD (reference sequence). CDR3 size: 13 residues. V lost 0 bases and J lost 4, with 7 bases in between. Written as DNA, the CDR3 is TGCGCCAGCAGTGAGTCAAGCGGATACGAGCAGTACTTC. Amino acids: CASSESSGYEQYF.

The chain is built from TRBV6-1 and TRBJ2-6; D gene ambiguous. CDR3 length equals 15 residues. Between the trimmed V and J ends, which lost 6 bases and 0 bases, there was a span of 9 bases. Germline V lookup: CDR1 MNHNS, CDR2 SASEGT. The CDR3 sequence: CASSPLISGANVLTF. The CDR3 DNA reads TGTGCCAGCAGCCCTTTGATCTCTGGGGCCAACGTCCTGACTTTC.

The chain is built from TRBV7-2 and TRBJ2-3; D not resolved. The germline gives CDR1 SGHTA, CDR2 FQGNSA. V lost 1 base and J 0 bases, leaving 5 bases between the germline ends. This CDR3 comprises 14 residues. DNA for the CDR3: TGTGCCAGCAGCTTAGACAGAAGCACAGATACGCAGTATTTT. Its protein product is CASSLDRSTDTQYF.

The CDR3 sequence is CASSPRVKVGSYEQYF. Here the CDR3 DNA reads TGTGCCAGCAGCCCCAGGGTGAAGGTCGGCTCCTACGAGCAGTACTTC. The J gene is TRBJ2-7, the V gene TRBV7-9; maybe TRBD1 (5 bases). The CDR3 has 16 amino acids. Germline CDR1 reads SEHNR; CDR2 reads FQNEAQ (reference sequence). Trimming shortened V by 5 bases and J by 0 bases, and 17 bases separated the two germline ends.

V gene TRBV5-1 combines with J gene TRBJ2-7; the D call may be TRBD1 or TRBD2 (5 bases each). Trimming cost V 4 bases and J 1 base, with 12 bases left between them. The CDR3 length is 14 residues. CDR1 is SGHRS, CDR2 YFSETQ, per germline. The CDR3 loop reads CASSPWDVSYEQYF. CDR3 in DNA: TGCGCCAGCAGCCCCTGGGACGTTTCCTACGAGCAGTACTTC.

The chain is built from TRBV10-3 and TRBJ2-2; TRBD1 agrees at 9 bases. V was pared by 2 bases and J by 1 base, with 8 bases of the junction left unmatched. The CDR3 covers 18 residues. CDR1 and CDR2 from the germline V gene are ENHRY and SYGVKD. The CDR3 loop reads CAISEAAGTGRNTGELFF. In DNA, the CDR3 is TGTGCCATCAGTGAGGCCGCCGGGACAGGGAGGAACACCGGGGAGCTGTTTTTT.

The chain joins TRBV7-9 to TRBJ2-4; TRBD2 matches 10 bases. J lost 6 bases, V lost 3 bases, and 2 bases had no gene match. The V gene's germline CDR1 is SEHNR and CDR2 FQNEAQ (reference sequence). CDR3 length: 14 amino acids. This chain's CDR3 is CASSFQREGNIQYF. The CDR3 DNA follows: TGTGCCAGCAGCTTCCAGCGGGAGGGAAACATTCAGTACTTC.

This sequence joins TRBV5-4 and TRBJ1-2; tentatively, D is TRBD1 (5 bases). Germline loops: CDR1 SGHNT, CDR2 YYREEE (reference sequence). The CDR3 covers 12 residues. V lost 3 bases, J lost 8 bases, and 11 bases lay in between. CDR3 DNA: TGTGCCAGCAGCTGGGACTCGGGCGGCTACACCTTC. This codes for CASSWDSGGYTF.

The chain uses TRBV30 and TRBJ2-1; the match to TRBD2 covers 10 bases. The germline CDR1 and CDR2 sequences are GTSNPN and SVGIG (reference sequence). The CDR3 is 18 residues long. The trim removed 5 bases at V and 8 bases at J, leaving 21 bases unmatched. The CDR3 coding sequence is TGTGCCTGGGAAATAGGGGCTAGCGGGAGTTCGTTGGTGGATGAGCAGTTCTTC. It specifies CAWEIGASGSSLVDEQFF.

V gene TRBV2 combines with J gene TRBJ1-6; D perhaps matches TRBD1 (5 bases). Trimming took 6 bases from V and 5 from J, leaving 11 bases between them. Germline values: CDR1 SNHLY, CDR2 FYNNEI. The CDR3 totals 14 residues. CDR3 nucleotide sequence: TGTGCCAGCAGCCGGGACCATGATAATTCACCCCTCCACTTT. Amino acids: CASSRDHDNSPLHF. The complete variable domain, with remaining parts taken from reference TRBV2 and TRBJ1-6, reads EPEVTQTPSHQVTQMGQEVILRCVPISNHLYFYWYRQILGQKVEFLVSFYNNEISEKSEIFDDQFSVERPDGSNFTLKIRSTKLEDSAMYFCASSRDHDNSPLHFGNGTRLTVT.

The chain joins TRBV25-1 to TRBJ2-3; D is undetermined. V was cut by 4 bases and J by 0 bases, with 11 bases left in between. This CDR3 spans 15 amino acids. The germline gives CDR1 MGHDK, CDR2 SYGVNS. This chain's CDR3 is CASSGQRGSTDTQYF. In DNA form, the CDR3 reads TGTGCCAGCAGTGGTCAGCGAGGAAGCACAGATACGCAGTATTTT. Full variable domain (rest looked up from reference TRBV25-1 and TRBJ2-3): EADIYQTPRYLVIGTGKKITLECSQTMGHDKMYWYQQDPGMELHLIHYSYGVNSTEKGDLSSESTVSRIRTEHFPLTLESARPSHTSQYLCASSGQRGSTDTQYFGPGTRLTVL.

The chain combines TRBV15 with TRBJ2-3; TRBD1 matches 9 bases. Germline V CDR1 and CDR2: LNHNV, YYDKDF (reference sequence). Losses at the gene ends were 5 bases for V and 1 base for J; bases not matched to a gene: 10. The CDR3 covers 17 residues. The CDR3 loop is CATSRVQGALGTDTQYF. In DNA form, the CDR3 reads TGTGCCACCAGCCGGGTACAGGGGGCGCTTGGCACAGATACGCAGTATTTT.

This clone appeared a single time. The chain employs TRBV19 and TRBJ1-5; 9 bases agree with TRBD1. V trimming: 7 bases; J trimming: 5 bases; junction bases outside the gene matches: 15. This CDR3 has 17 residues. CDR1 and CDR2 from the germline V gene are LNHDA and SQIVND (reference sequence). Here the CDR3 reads CASTTGQGLNGHQPQHF. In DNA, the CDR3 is TGTGCCAGTACAACGGGACAGGGACTTAACGGCCATCAGCCCCAGCATTTT.

CDR3 in amino acids: CASSWGQGTGEAFF. The CDR3 bases are TGTGCCAGCAGCTGGGGACAGGGAACGGGTGAAGCTTTCTTT. The rearrangement uses TRBV11-3 and TRBJ1-1; 9 bases line up with TRBD1. The length of the CDR3 is 14 residues. The J segment lost 7 bases and the V segment lost 4 bases, leaving 7 bases of the junction unmatched. The germline gives CDR1 SGHNT, CDR2 YENEEA.

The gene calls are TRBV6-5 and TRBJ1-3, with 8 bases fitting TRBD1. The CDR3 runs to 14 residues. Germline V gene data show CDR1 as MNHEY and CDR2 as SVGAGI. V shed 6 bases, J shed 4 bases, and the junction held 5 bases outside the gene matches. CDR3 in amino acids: CASRGQGAGNTIYF. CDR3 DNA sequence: TGTGCCAGCAGAGGACAGGGCGCCGGAAACACCATATATTTT.

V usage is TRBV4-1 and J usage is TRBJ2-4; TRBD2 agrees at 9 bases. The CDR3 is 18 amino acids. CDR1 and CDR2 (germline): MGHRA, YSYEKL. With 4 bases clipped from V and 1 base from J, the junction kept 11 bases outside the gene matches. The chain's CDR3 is CASSLGGGLANAKNIQYF. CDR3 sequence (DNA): TGCGCCAGCAGCCTAGGAGGAGGACTAGCGAACGCCAAAAACATTCAGTACTTC.

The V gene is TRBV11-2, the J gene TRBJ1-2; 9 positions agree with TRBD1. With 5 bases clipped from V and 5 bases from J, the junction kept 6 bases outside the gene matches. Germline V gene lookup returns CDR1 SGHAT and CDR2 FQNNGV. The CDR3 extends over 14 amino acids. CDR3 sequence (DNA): TGTGCCAGCAGCCCCGGACAGGGGCGGTATGGCTACACCTTC. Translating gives CASSPGQGRYGYTF. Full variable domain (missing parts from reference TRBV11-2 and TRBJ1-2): EAGVAQSPRYKIIEKRQSVAFWCNPISGHATLYWYQQILGQGPKLLIQFQNNGVVDDSQLPKDRFSAERLKGVDSTLKIQPAKLEDSAVYLCASSPGQGRYGYTFGSGTRLTVV.

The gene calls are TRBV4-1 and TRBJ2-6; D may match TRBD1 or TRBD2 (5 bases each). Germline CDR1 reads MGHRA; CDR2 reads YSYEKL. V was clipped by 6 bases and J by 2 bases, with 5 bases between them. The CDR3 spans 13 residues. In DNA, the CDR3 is TGCGCCAGCAGGGGGGCTGGGGCCAACGTCCTGACTTTC. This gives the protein CASRGAGANVLTF.

Written as DNA, the CDR3 is TGTGCCAGCAGCCCAGGGCCCCTCGGACACAAAACAGATACGCAGTATTTT. Protein sequence: CASSPGPLGHKTDTQYF. The chain links TRBV7-9 to TRBJ2-3, with D perhaps TRBD1 (5 bases). This CDR3 spans 17 amino acids. CDR1 and CDR2 from the germline V gene are SEHNR and FQNEAQ (reference sequence). Trimming took 5 bases from V and 3 from J, leaving 21 bases between them. The full variable domain, rest sourced from reference TRBV7-9 and TRBJ2-3, is DTGVSQNPRHKITKRGQNVTFRCDPISEHNRLYWYRQTLGQGPEFLTYFQNEAQLEKSRLLSDRFSAERPKGSFSTLEIQRTEQGDSAMYLCASSPGPLGHKTDTQYFGPGTRLTVL.

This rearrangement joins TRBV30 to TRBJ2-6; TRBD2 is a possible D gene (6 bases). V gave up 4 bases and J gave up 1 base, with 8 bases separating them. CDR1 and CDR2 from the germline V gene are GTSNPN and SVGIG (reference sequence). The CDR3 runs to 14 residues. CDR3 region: CAWTRGSGANVLTF. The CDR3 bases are TGTGCCTGGACGCGGGGATCTGGGGCCAACGTCCTGACTTTC.

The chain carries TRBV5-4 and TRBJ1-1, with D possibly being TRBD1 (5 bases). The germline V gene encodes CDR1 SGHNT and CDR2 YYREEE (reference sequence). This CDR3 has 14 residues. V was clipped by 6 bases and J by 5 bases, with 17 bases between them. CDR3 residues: CASNPGGGRTEAFF. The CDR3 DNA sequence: TGTGCCAGCAACCCCGGGGGGGGGAGAACTGAAGCTTTCTTT.

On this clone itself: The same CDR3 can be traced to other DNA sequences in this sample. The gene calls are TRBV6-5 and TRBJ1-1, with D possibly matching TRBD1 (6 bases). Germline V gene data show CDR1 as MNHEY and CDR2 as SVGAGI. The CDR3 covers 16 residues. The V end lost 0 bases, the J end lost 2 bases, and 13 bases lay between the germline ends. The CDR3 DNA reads TGTGCCAGCAGTTACTCGAGTGGGGGCCATAACACTGAAGCTTTCTTT. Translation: CASSYSSGGHNTEAFF.

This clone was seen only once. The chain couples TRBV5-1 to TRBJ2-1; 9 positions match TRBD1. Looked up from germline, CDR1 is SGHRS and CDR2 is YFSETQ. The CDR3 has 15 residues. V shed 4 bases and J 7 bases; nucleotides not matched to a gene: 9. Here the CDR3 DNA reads TGCGCCAGCAGCCATGGACAGGGGATGGGGAATGAGCAGTTCTTC. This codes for CASSHGQGMGNEQFF.